One sample yielded the 9 T cell receptor beta chains listed below, sequenced in a study of blood T cell repertoires in COVID-19. TCRdb's copy holds only in-frame clones and misses some; the assay was immunoSEQ multiplex PCR. The sample carries about 480,000 clones, roughly 88% recorded once. Sequencing was done on a sample of PBMCs or T cells enriched from blood (not recorded which). The source is a middle-aged woman who had recovered from COVID-19.

This chain connects TRBV7-9 to TRBJ2-7; 10 bases match TRBD2. The junction had 4 bases not matched to a gene; V was cut back by 2 bases and J by 3 bases. CDR1 is SEHNR, CDR2 FQNEAQ, per germline (reference sequence). The CDR3 consists of 15 residues. The CDR3 here is CASSLPGTSVYEQYF. CDR3 bases: TGTGCCAGCAGCTTACCGGGGACTAGCGTCTACGAGCAGTACTTC.

In DNA, the CDR3 is TGTGCCAGCAGCTTACTAGCGGGAGGGAAGACCCAGTACTTC. Protein product: CASSLLAGGKTQYF. The chain recombines TRBV6-5 with TRBJ2-5, with 13 bases identical to TRBD2. V shed 6 bases and J 6 bases; nucleotides not matched to a gene: 4. This CDR3 spans 14 amino acids. Germline V gene lookup returns CDR1 MNHEY and CDR2 SVGAGI.

The CDR3 spells CASSLDGQGAGNTIYF. The DNA of the CDR3 is TGCGCCAGCAGCTTGGACGGACAGGGGGCTGGAAACACCATATATTTT. The chain recombines TRBV5-1 with TRBJ1-3, with 10 bases lining up with TRBD1. With 0 bases clipped from V and 2 bases from J, the junction kept 2 bases outside the gene matches. Looked up from germline, CDR1 is SGHRS and CDR2 is YFSETQ. CDR3 length: 16 residues.

The chain carries TRBV4-2 and TRBJ2-7; 14 bases fit TRBD2. There are 16 residues in the CDR3. Trimming cost V 1 base and J 3 bases; bases outside gene matches: 2. CDR1 is LGHNA and CDR2 is YNFKEQ in the germline V gene. CDR3 DNA: TGTGCCAGCAGCCAAGTAGGGACTAGCGGGAGCTACGAGCAGTACTTC. Protein: CASSQVGTSGSYEQYF.

The chain joins TRBV10-3 to TRBJ1-1; D possibly corresponds to TRBD1 (6 bases). Trimming pared 10 bases from V and 5 bases from J, leaving 17 bases between. CDR1 is ENHRY, CDR2 SYGVKD, per germline. The CDR3 is 13 residues long. CDR3 DNA: TGTGCCAACAAGGGGGACGGTGGAACTGAAGCTTTCTTT. Its protein is CANKGDGGTEAFF.

The genes are TRBV6-5 and TRBJ2-3; possible D gene TRBD1, 6 bases. Germline CDR1 MNHEY, CDR2 SVGAGI. V was cut by 4 bases and J by 0 bases, with 14 bases left in between. The CDR3 length is 16 residues. CDR3 in amino acids: CASSSPPGTSTDTQYF. In DNA, the CDR3 is TGTGCCAGCAGTTCCCCCCCCGGGACAAGCACAGATACGCAGTATTTT.

Here the CDR3 DNA reads TGTGCCAGCAGCCAGGGGACAGGGCGTTCGAACACTGAAGCTTTCTTT. Its protein is CASSQGTGRSNTEAFF. The chain carries TRBV6-6 and TRBJ1-1; 9 bases are a match to TRBD1. V shed 6 bases, J shed 1 base, and the junction held 9 bases outside the gene matches. This CDR3 contains 16 residues. CDR1 MNHNY and CDR2 SVGAGI come from the germline V gene (reference sequence).

This clone appeared a single time. The CDR3 loop is CASSRPPGLAPEQYF. The DNA of the CDR3 is TGTGCCAGCAGTAGACCTCCGGGACTAGCCCCCGAGCAGTACTTC. The rearrangement links TRBV6-2 or TRBV6-3 to TRBJ2-7; 9 nucleotides match TRBD2. Germline assignment: CDR1 MNHEY and CDR2 SVGEGT. The junction had 11 bases not matched to a gene; V was cut back by 5 bases and J by 6 bases. This CDR3 is built from 15 residues.

The chain has TRBV7-2 and TRBJ2-1; 10 bases are shared with TRBD2. The CDR3 runs to 15 residues. Germline CDR1 SGHTA, CDR2 FQGNSA. V dropped 4 bases and J dropped 8; count of bases not matched to a gene: 8. CDR3 sequence: CASSSASGSRYEQFF. The CDR3 coding sequence is TGTGCCAGCAGCTCGGCTAGCGGGAGTCGGTATGAGCAGTTCTTC.